These T cell receptor beta chains were read from a single sample in a study of T cell changes during pregnancy in multiple sclerosis. Sequencing was performed with immunoSEQ multiplex PCR; in TCRdb, only in-frame clones are kept and a portion is missing. This table holds approximately 98,000 clones, under 95% found once. The material sequenced was peripheral blood, taken after pregnancy. The receptor set was obtained from a female donor in good health, enrolled as a control in a pregnancy study. Each CDR3 is given with its conserved first and last residue. D genes are given only for firm matches. Not every row has a clone size; where given, it reads once, few, many or a size class.

abundance	j_gene	d_gene	v_gene	CDR3nt	CDR3aa
once	TRBJ1-4	TRBD1	TRBV5-1	TGCGCCAGCAGCTCTATAACAGGGGGCGGTGAAAAACTGTTTTTT	CASSSITGGGEKLFF
-	TRBJ2-7	TRBD1	TRBV11-2	TGTGCCAGCCGATCACAATACAGGGACAGGGTCCACGAGCAGTACTTC	CASRSQYRDRVHEQYF
-	TRBJ2-1	-	TRBV27	TGTGCCAGCAGGGACCGGGGGGCCAATGAGCAGTTCTTC	CASRDRGANEQFF
-	TRBJ1-1	-	TRBV30	TGTGCCGCCTCGGGTGGCGGGACTGAAGCTTTCTTT	CAASGGGTEAFF
few	TRBJ1-1	-	TRBV19	TGTGCCAGTATTGAGCGGGGGTGGACTGAAGCTTTCTTT	CASIERGWTEAFF
-	TRBJ2-1	TRBD2	TRBV19	TGTGCCAGTAGTATGAGCGGGGTCAATGAGCAGTTCTTC	CASSMSGVNEQFF
-	TRBJ2-5	TRBD2	TRBV6-1	TGTGCCAGCAGCCGACTACTAGCGGGTGGGGAGACCCAGTACTTC	CASSRLLAGGETQYF
-	TRBJ2-2	TRBD2	TRBV11-1	TGTGCCAGCAGCTATAGCGGGGGGGCCGGGGAGCTGTTTTTT	CASSYSGGAGELFF
-	TRBJ2-7	TRBD1	TRBV27	TGTGCCAGCAGAGTAGACAGGGGGCAGAACGAGCAGTACTTC	CASRVDRGQNEQYF
-	TRBJ1-5	-	TRBV28	TGTGTCAGCAGTCCGGCCCCGACAGACTATCAGCCCCAGCATTTT	CVSSPAPTDYQPQHF
-	TRBJ2-1	-	TRBV19	TGTGCCAGTAGCCCCGGGATAGACTACAATGAGCAGTTCTTC	CASSPGIDYNEQFF